The entry below gives a single T cell receptor beta chain sequence along with its context. As yet, its antigen is unknown. Before the COVID-19 pandemic, during about 2010-2018, CD4+ T cells were taken from unexposed donors. This entry is derived from a study of CD4 T cells in relation to SARS-CoV-2 and coronaviruses. Uncultured naive and memory CD4+ T cells supplied DNA for deep TCR-beta sequencing. Clones were read by immunoSEQ multiplex PCR, and TCRdb kept only the in-frame ones, dropping some. This sample carries about 70,000 clones, about 87% of them seen once, and the ten largest clones take around 1.7%. Regarding the study as a whole: Pre-pandemic and post-infection samples never came from the same donor.

V gave up 3 bases and J gave up 8 bases, with 4 bases separating them. Germline V CDR1 and CDR2: GTSNPN, SVGIG (reference sequence). The CDR3 sequence is 9 residues long. The sequence came from a human donor in good health. J is TRBJ1-2 and V is TRBV30; D unclear. The sequenced material came from memory CD4+ T cells from PBMCs. As DNA, the CDR3 is TGTGCCTGGAGGGCAGGCTACACCTTC. As protein: CAWRAGYTF. Complete variable domain (other parts from reference TRBV30 and TRBJ1-2): SQTIHQWPATLVQPVGSPLSLECTVEGTSNPNLYWYRQAAGRGLQLLFYSVGIGQISSEVPQNLSASRPQDRQFILSSKKLLLSDSGFYLCAWRAGYTFGSGTRLTVV.